This TCR beta chain was recovered during a study of lymphopenia after photon versus proton radiotherapy. The study, taken as a whole, reports: Oligoclonal CD8+ Temra expansion after nadir drove photon patients' diversity drop.

Looked up from germline, CDR1 is LNHDA and CDR2 is SQIVND (reference sequence). This CDR3 is 14 amino acids long. Trimming pared 5 bases from V and 3 bases from J, leaving 11 bases between. Sequencing used immunoSEQ multiplex PCR; TCRdb keeps in-frame clones, though not all of them. The sample consists of tens of thousands of clones, about 89% of them appearing once. This clone has more than one count but fewer than ten. Its antigen is unidentified. This specimen was peripheral blood, taken from a patient treated with proton-based radiotherapy. The receptor's source is an elderly man with esophageal cancer. The chain employs TRBV19 and TRBJ1-5, with a possible D match to TRBD1 (6 bases). CDR3 in amino acids: CASSGDRINQPQHF. The CDR3 bases are TGTGCCAGTAGTGGTGACAGGATCAATCAGCCCCAGCATTTT. The variable domain in full, with the rest retrieved from reference TRBV19 and TRBJ1-5, is DGGITQSPKYLFRKEGQNVTLSCEQNLNHDAMYWYRQDPGQGLRLIYYSQIVNDFQKGDIAEGYSVSREKKESFPLTVTSAQKNPTAFYLCASSGDRINQPQHFGDGTRLSIL.